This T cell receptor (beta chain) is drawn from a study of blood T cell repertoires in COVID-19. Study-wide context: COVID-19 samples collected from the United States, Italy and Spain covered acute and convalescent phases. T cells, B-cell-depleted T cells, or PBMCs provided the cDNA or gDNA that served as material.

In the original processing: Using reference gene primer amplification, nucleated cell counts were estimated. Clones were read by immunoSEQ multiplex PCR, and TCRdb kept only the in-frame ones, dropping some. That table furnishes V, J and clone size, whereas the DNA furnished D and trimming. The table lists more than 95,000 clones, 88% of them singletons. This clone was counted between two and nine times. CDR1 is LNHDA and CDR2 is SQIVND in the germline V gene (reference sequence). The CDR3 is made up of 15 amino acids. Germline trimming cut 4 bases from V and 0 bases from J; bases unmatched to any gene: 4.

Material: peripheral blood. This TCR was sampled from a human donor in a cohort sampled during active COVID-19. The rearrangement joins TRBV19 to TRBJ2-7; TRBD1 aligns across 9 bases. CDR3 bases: TGTGCCAGTAGTAGGGACAGGGAAGCCTCCTACGAGCAGTACTTC. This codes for CASSRDREASYEQYF.